This TCR beta chain was retrieved from a study of glioma-infiltrating T cells after dendritic cell vaccination. Study information: Patients had newly diagnosed or recurrent glioblastoma and received dendritic cell vaccines. At biweekly intervals, patients got three intradermal dendritic cell vaccine injections.

TCRB CDR3 was amplified from 2 ug genomic DNA or less. Here immunoSEQ multiplex PCR was the method, and the copy in TCRdb shows in-frame clones only, minus some. The data show tens of thousands of clones, roughly 85% seen once. The time point denotes: after dendritic cell vaccination, including at tumor progression/relapse. PBMC were collected before vaccination, two weeks after the third vaccination, and at progression. CDR1 and CDR2 (germline): SGDLS, YYNGEE. The CDR3 covers 13 residues. V lost 4 bases and J lost 6; bases outside the gene matches: 6. The sequencing used blood, collected after dendritic cell vaccination. The chain couples TRBV9 to TRBJ2-7; 8 bases align to TRBD1. The sequence was collected from a human donor with glioblastoma. The DNA of the CDR3 is TGTGCCAGCAGCCCCAGGGGGCCTGGCGAGCAGTACTTC. The encoded protein is CASSPRGPGEQYF.